This section outlines one TCR beta chain sequence together with its context. The antigen is undetermined. This record comes from a study of shared clonotypes between healthy human individuals. Regarding the study as a whole: The study found lower generation probabilities in non-shared clonotypes than in those shared by all four donors. Across a handful of donors, naive CD4 shared 5% to 6%, naive CD8 more than 3%, memory CD4 approximately 2.5%, memory CD8 0.35% to 0.5%. Represented genetic and exposure-history diversity was restricted by having few donors.

This table comes from immunoSEQ multiplex PCR, and its TCRdb copy is limited to in-frame clones, with some not included. The sample holds some 2,500,000 clones, roughly 93% seen once. Germline CDR1 and CDR2: SNHLY and FYNNEI. The CDR3 spans 14 residues. V was trimmed by 2 bases and J by 0 bases, leaving 8 bases between them. This sequence originates from a man aged 18-30 years in good health. Some clones in this sample may be carry-over from other donors' samples. This rearrangement joins TRBV2 to TRBJ2-7; D not resolved. The sample taken for sequencing was naive CD4+ T cells from PBMCs. Subset described: CD45RA+ positively selected. The CDR3, as DNA: TGTGCCAGCAGTGAAAATTGGGGCTCCTACGAGCAGTACTTC. This translates into CASSENWGSYEQYF.